The 5 T cell receptor beta chains in this list originate from one sample, sequenced in a study of blood T cells in healthy people across ages. Through a sample-barcoded 5' primer and a J-beta primer mix, a second PCR was run for about 6 to 11 cycles. TCRdb passed the 5' RACE reads through MiXCR, listing each CDR3 protein once. The sample has 700,000 or so distinct CDR3 sequences; over 20% are singletons. Sequencing was carried out using blood. The receptors were sampled from a man aged 70 or older in good health.

This chain uses TRBV12-3 or TRBV12-4 with TRBJ1-6, with TRBD1 matching over 7 bases. Trimming removed 2 bases from V and 7 bases from J; junction bases left unmatched: 11. The CDR3 loop spans 17 amino acids. The chain's CDR3 is CASSLFPPDRENSPLHF. As DNA, the CDR3 is TGTGCCAGCAGTTTATTCCCACCCGACAGGGAGAATTCACCCCTCCACTTT.

Turning to this clonotype: One end of the junction is discordant with germline, which a read error may explain. The gene calls are TRBV5-1 and TRBJ2-2; possible D gene TRBD2, 5 bases. The CDR3 extends over 18 amino acids. The V gene's germline CDR1 is SGHRS and CDR2 YFSETQ. The CDR3 loop is CASSKDSRGPYYTRELFF. DNA for the CDR3: TGCGCCAGCAGCAAGGACTCCCGGGGTCCGTATTACACCAGGGAGCTGTTTTTT.

This rearrangement joins TRBV6-2 or TRBV6-3 to TRBJ2-3, with 7 positions matching TRBD2. CDR1 MNHEY and CDR2 SVGEGT come from the germline V gene. V lost 5 bases and J lost 8; bases outside the gene matches: 13. The CDR3 is 15 amino acids. The CDR3 DNA follows: TGTGCCAGCAGTACCTCGGCGGGAGTAAGGGGTACGCAGTATTTT. Protein sequence: CASSTSAGVRGTQYF.

The rearrangement uses TRBV7-9 and TRBJ2-7; TRBD2 might be the D (6 bases). CDR3 length: 15 residues. The germline gives CDR1 SEHNR, CDR2 FQNEAQ (reference sequence). Trimming cost V 2 bases and J 0 bases, with 11 bases left between them. The CDR3, as DNA: TGTGCCAGCAGCTTATCCGGGACTTACTCCTACGAGCAGTACTTC. It yields the protein CASSLSGTYSYEQYF. Variable domain in full (rest from reference TRBV7-9 and TRBJ2-7): DTGVSQNPRHKITKRGQNVTFRCDPISEHNRLYWYRQTLGQGPEFLTYFQNEAQLEKSRLLSDRFSAERPKGSFSTLEIQRTEQGDSAMYLCASSLSGTYSYEQYFGPGTRLTVT.

This chain joins TRBV5-6 and TRBJ2-7; TRBD2 is a possible D gene (5 bases). CDR1 and CDR2 (germline): SGHDT, YYEEEE. Between the trimmed V and J ends, which lost 0 bases and 6 bases, there was a span of 16 bases. The CDR3 is 15 amino acids. The CDR3 sequence: CASSLGPTAASEQYF. The CDR3 DNA reads as TGTGCCAGCAGCTTGGGGCCTACAGCGGCTTCCGAGCAGTACTTC.